This T cell receptor (beta chain) was captured in a study of blood T cell repertoires in COVID-19. Per the study methods: The assay estimated nucleated cells by amplifying reference gene primers. This table comes from immunoSEQ multiplex PCR, and its TCRdb copy is limited to in-frame clones, with some not included. The D gene and trimming were derived from the DNA, and the V and J assignments and clone size from that table. The profile shows a few hundred thousand clones, 82% of them singletons. V was cut by 1 base and J by 0 bases, with 9 bases left in between. The CDR3 runs 15 residues. Germline CDR1 and CDR2: SEHNR and FQNEAQ (reference sequence).

V and J are TRBV7-9 and TRBJ1-1; unclear D gene. This sequence originates from a woman between 18 and 29 years old with acute or convalescent COVID-19. The sample consisted of peripheral blood. CDR3 DNA sequence: TGTGCCAGCAGCTTAGTCGGTCGCATGAACACTGAAGCTTTCTTT. It codes for CASSLVGRMNTEAFF.